Below are 8 T cell receptor beta chains sequenced from a single sample in a study of cytomegalovirus exposure and HLA in healthy donors. The assay was immunoSEQ multiplex PCR, and TCRdb's table has in-frame clones only and misses some. The data contain roughly 200,000 clones, 80% to 85% of them singletons. Sequencing used PBMCs. The source is a woman younger than 45 in good health and CMV-seronegative.

The chain couples TRBV5-1 to TRBJ2-5; 8 bases agree with TRBD2. The CDR3 extends over 16 amino acids. V shed 4 bases, J shed 1 base, and the junction held 9 bases outside the gene matches. Germline CDR1 reads SGHRS; CDR2 reads YFSETQ. The CDR3 DNA reads as TGCGCCAGCAGCGTAACTAGCGGTCCCACCCAAGAGACCCAGTACTTC. This codes for CASSVTSGPTQETQYF.

V gene TRBV9 combines with J gene TRBJ2-3, with no clear D. Trimming left V 3 bases short and J 3 bases short, with 11 bases between. The V gene's germline CDR1 is SGDLS and CDR2 YYNGEE. This CDR3 spans 14 amino acids. Written as DNA, the CDR3 is TGTGCCAGCAGCGCACCCACGCGGACAGATACGCAGTATTTT. Protein: CASSAPTRTDTQYF.

CDR3 coding DNA: TGTGCCAGCAGTCCCCGAGTGGGCAGTGGTGGCTACACCTTC. Translation gives CASSPRVGSGGYTF. This sequence joins TRBV27 and TRBJ1-2; D remains ambiguous. The CDR3 contains 14 residues. Germline V gene sequence: CDR1 MNHEY, CDR2 SMNVEV (reference sequence). With 5 bases removed from V and 7 bases from J, the gap between germline ends came to 17 bases.

The chain joins TRBV5-1 to TRBJ2-1; the match to TRBD2 covers 8 bases. The CDR3 is 14 amino acids. The trim removed 1 base at V and 7 bases at J, leaving 4 bases unmatched. In germline, CDR1 is SGHRS, CDR2 YFSETQ. CDR3 DNA: TGCGCCAGCAGCTTGCCCAGCGGGAGTAATGAGCAGTTCTTC. Amino acids: CASSLPSGSNEQFF. Together with reference TRBV5-1 and TRBJ2-1, the CDR3 gives the full variable domain: KAGVTQTPRYLIKTRGQQVTLSCSPISGHRSVSWYQQTPGQGLQFLFEYFSETQRNKGNFPGRFSGRQFSNSRSEMNVSTLELGDSALYLCASSLPSGSNEQFFGPGTRLTVL.

The V gene is TRBV5-1, the J gene TRBJ2-7, with a possible D match to TRBD1 (6 bases). The CDR3 contains 18 residues. V lost 0 bases to trimming and J lost 2 bases, with 21 bases between them. Per the germline V gene, CDR1 is SGHRS and CDR2 is YFSETQ. CDR3 residues: CASSLEGGTGPPPYEQYF. The CDR3, as DNA: TGCGCCAGCAGCTTGGAAGGTGGTACAGGGCCCCCCCCCTACGAGCAGTACTTC.

The chain joins TRBV5-1 to TRBJ2-7; 10 nucleotides match TRBD2. Looked up from germline, CDR1 is SGHRS and CDR2 is YFSETQ. The CDR3 loop spans 14 amino acids. V was pared by 1 base and J by 3 bases, with 1 base of the junction left unmatched. The CDR3 bases are TGCGCCAGCAGCTTGTCTAGCGGGAGCTACGAGCAGTACTTC. Protein: CASSLSSGSYEQYF.

The chain employs TRBV7-8 and TRBJ2-1, with a weak D call TRBD2 (5 bases). From germline, CDR1 is SGHVS and CDR2 FQNEAQ. The CDR3 length is 16 residues. V was trimmed by 5 bases and J by 4 bases, leaving 18 bases between them. CDR3: CASSQRIGRSYNEQFF. CDR3 DNA sequence: TGTGCCAGCAGCCAGCGGATTGGCAGGTCTTACAATGAGCAGTTCTTC.

The chain employs TRBV19 and TRBJ2-6; D is perhaps TRBD1 (6 bases). Germline CDR1 is LNHDA and CDR2 is SQIVND (reference sequence). This CDR3 contains 17 residues. Trimming took 5 bases from V and 2 from J, leaving 16 bases between them. CDR3 DNA sequence: TGTGCCAGTAGTTTATCCCTGCGACAGGCTGGGGCCAACGTCCTGACTTTC. It codes for CASSLSLRQAGANVLTF.